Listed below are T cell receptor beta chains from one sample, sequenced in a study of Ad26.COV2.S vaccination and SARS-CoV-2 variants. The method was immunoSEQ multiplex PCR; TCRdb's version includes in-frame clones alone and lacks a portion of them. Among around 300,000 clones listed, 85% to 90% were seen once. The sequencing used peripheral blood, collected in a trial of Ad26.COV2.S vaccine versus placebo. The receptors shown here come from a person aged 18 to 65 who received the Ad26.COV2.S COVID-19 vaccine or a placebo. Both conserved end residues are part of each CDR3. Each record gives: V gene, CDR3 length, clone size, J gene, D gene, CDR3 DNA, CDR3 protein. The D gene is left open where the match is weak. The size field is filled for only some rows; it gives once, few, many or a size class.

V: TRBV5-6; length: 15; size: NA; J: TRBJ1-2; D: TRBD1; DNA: TGTGCCAGCAGCTTACGGACAGGGACTAACTATGGCTACACCTTC; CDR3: CASSLRTGTNYGYTF
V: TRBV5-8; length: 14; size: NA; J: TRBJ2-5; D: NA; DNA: TGTGCCAGCAGCTTGTTCGGGGGGCCAGAGACCCAGTACTTC; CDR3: CASSLFGGPETQYF
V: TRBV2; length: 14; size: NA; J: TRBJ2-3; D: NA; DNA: TGTGCCAGCAGTGAACTCACCTTCACAGATACGCAGTATTTT; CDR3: CASSELTFTDTQYF
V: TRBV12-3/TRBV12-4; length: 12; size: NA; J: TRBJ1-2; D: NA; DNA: TGTGCCAGCAGTTTAGGGAACTATGGCTACACCTTC; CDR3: CASSLGNYGYTF
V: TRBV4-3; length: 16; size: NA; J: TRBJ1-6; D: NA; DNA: TGCGCCAGCAGCCAAGATCCCGAGGGACGGAATTCACCCCTCCACTTT; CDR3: CASSQDPEGRNSPLHF
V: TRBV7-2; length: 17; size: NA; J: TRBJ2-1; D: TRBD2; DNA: TGTGCCAGCAGCTTAGCGAGACTAGCGGCTTCCTACAATGAGCAGTTCTTC; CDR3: CASSLARLAASYNEQFF
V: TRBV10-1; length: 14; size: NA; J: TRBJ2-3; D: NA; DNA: TGCGCCAACAGTGACGGGGCCCTCACAGATACGCAGTATTTT; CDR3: CANSDGALTDTQYF
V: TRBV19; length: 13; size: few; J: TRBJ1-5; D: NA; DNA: TGTGCCAGTAGTCAGGGTGGGGGTCAGCCCCAGCATTTT; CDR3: CASSQGGGQPQHF
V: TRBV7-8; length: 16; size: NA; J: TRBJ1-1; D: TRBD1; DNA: TGTGCCAGCAGCTTAGAAAACACAGGGGTGAAGGCTGAAGCTTTCTTT; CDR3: CASSLENTGVKAEAFF
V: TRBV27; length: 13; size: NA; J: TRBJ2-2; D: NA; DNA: TGTGCCAGCAGTGTAACGGGCACCGGGGAGCTGTTTTTT; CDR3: CASSVTGTGELFF
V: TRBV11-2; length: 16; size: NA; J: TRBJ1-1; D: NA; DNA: TGTGCCAGCAGCTTAACATTCGGGGCCAGGGCGGTCATAGCTTTCTTT; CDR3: CASSLTFGARAVIAFF
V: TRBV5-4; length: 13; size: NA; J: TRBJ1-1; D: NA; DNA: TGTGCCAGCAGCACCCGACAGTACACTGAAGCTTTCTTT; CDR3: CASSTRQYTEAFF